The entry below describes one TCR beta chain. The data were taken from a study of shared clonotypes between healthy human individuals. The junction had 13 bases not matched to a gene; V was cut back by 4 bases and J by 5 bases. CDR3 length: 17 residues. Germline loops: CDR1 SGHNT, CDR2 YYREEE (reference sequence). The table came from immunoSEQ multiplex PCR; TCRdb's copy has only in-frame clones and leaves some out. Altogether some 500,000 clones are present, roughly 95% being singletons, with the ten largest covering about 0.064%. Input material: naive CD4+ T cells sorted from blood. Subset noted: CD45RA+ positively selected. V is TRBV5-4 and J is TRBJ2-1, with 9 bases fitting TRBD2. The sequence derives from a woman aged 25 to 39 in good health. CDR3 bases: TGTGCCAGCAGCCCCTACCTCACGACTAGCGGTCACAATGAGCAGTTCTTC. Residues: CASSPYLTTSGHNEQFF.